These 5 T cell receptor beta chains came from one sample sequenced in a study of T cell repertoires in cytomegalovirus infection. Each CDR3 protein is one row after TCRdb ran MiXCR on the reads. In the table there are some 150,000 distinct CDR3 sequences, about 6.5% of which are singletons. Material: PBMCs. Receptors were obtained from a human donor in good health (CMV status not recorded). Some clones in this sample may be carry-over from other donors' samples.

On this clonotype: Possible read error: a much larger clone is one base away. The gene calls are TRBV2 and TRBJ1-4; the D is unclear. Trimming removed 5 bases from V and 5 bases from J, with 12 bases in between. The CDR3 is 14 residues long. The germline gives CDR1 SNHLY, CDR2 FYNNEI. The CDR3 coding sequence is TGTGCCAGCAGTCCGGACTGGGGAAATGAAAAACTGTTTTTT. Residues: CASSPDWGNEKLFF.

This clonotype was seen repeatedly, ten times or more. The chain links TRBV5-1 to TRBJ1-1, with a possible D match to TRBD1 (6 bases). Trimming stripped 1 base from V and 3 bases from J, with 10 bases between. The CDR3 is 14 amino acids. From germline, CDR1 is SGHRS and CDR2 YFSETQ. The CDR3, as DNA: TGCGCCAGCAGCTTGACAGGGACACACACTGAAGCTTTCTTT. It translates to CASSLTGTHTEAFF.

This clonotype was recorded at least ten times. V and J are TRBV19 and TRBJ2-1, with TRBD2 matching over 10 bases. The CDR3 is made up of 15 amino acids. Germline lookup yields CDR1 LNHDA and CDR2 SQIVND (reference sequence). After removal of 5 bases from V and 0 bases from J, the junction contained 1 base not matched to a gene. The CDR3 DNA is TGTGCCAGTAGTCGGACTAGCGGCTCCTACAATGAGCAGTTCTTC. Translation: CASSRTSGSYNEQFF.

The table lists this clonotype with many counts. For the CDR3, the DNA is TGTGCCACCAGCGCTATTCTAGCCGGGGAGCTGTTTTTT. This codes for CATSAILAGELFF. The rearrangement links TRBV15 to TRBJ2-2; D gene unclear. V was shortened by 5 bases and J by 6 bases, with 10 bases between the two germline ends. CDR1 LNHNV and CDR2 YYDKDF come from the germline V gene (reference sequence). CDR3 length: 13 amino acids.

This clonotype was picked up many times. The genes are TRBV7-2 and TRBJ2-5, with TRBD2 matching over 13 bases. Germline V CDR1 and CDR2: SGHTA, FQGNSA. J lost 6 bases, V lost 4 bases, and 11 bases had no gene match. The CDR3 contains 17 residues. The CDR3 reads CASSSYPGLAGDQTQYF. In DNA form, the CDR3 reads TGTGCCAGCAGCTCATATCCCGGACTAGCGGGGGACCAGACCCAGTACTTC. The whole variable domain, remainder taken from reference TRBV7-2 and TRBJ2-5, is GAGVSQSPSNKVTEKGKDVELRCDPISGHTALYWYRQSLGQGLEFLIYFQGNSAPDKSGLPSDRFSAERTGGSVSTLTIQRTQQEDSAVYLCASSSYPGLAGDQTQYFGPGTRLLVL.